Below are 27 T cell receptor beta chains sequenced from a single sample in a study of identical twins (TCRdb year 2016). The library was produced with 5' RACE. TCRdb names Illumina HiSeq 2000 as the instrument used. TCRdb reanalyzed the raw reads on its own, using fastp at Q25 for trimming and MiXCR for clone calling, and kept in-frame beta chains. A single entry per CDR3 protein holds the most common genes and DNA from its merged rows. Here the sample has 500,000 to 600,000 distinct CDR3 sequences; less than 25% occur a single time. The ten largest make up around 1% of the sample. These same records also appear under a second study, on T cells expressing NK-cell markers.

The sample comprised CD4+ T cells sorted from blood. These receptors originate from a woman between 18 and 29 years old in good health.

This clonotype has only a few counts. The genes are TRBV20-1 and TRBJ1-4; 8 nucleotides line up with TRBD1. The V gene's germline CDR1 is DFQATT and CDR2 SNEGSKA (reference sequence). The length of the CDR3 is 14 residues. The V and J ends lost 5 bases and 6 bases, in that order; junction bases with no gene match: 8. The CDR3 region is CSASRTGKDEKLFF. The CDR3 nucleotides read TGCAGTGCTTCCCGGACAGGGAAAGATGAAAAACTGTTTTTT.

This clonotype was counted many times. The chain links TRBV5-6 to TRBJ2-2, with TRBD2 identical over 14 bases. The ends lost 2 bases at V and 3 bases at J; junction bases unmatched: 6. The CDR3 extends over 18 amino acids. Germline V gives CDR1 SGHDT, CDR2 YYEEEE. The CDR3 sequence is CASSFPTSGRADTGELFF. For the CDR3, the DNA is TGTGCCAGCAGCTTCCCGACTAGCGGGAGGGCCGACACCGGGGAGCTGTTTTTT.

This clonotype was picked up a small number of times. This chain connects TRBV29-1 to TRBJ2-1; unclear D gene. This CDR3 has 11 residues. Deletions cut 4 bases from V and 5 bases from J, with 6 bases between. The germline gives CDR1 SQVTM, CDR2 ANQGSEA. In DNA, the CDR3 is TGCAGCGTTGCACAGAACAATGAGCAGTTCTTC. Amino acids: CSVAQNNEQFF.

A few counts support this clonotype. The CDR3 DNA follows: TGCAGTGCTAGACCAGAAATCTTTCAGTACTTC. Protein: CSARPEIFQYF. The J gene is TRBJ2-4, the V gene TRBV20-1; D unresolved. CDR1 is DFQATT and CDR2 is SNEGSKA in the germline V gene (reference sequence). V gave up 2 bases and J gave up 11 bases, with 10 bases separating them. The CDR3 is 11 residues long.

The table lists this clonotype with a few counts. This chain uses TRBV6-5 with TRBJ1-6; D remains ambiguous. V lost 4 bases, J lost 9 bases, and 13 bases lay in between. Germline-derived CDR1 and CDR2 are MNHEY and SVGAGI. There are 14 residues in the CDR3. CDR3 nucleotides: TGTGCCAGCAGTTCTACCATAGACGGTTCACCCCTCCACTTT. Encoded protein: CASSSTIDGSPLHF.

The chain has TRBV20-1 and TRBJ2-3; no reliable D call. This CDR3 comprises 10 residues. Germline loops: CDR1 DFQATT, CDR2 SNEGSKA (reference sequence). V was pared by 4 bases and J by 8 bases, with 7 bases between. CDR3 bases: TGCAGTGCTAATCTCGTTACGCAGTATTTT. The encoded protein is CSANLVTQYF.

The gene calls are TRBV7-2 and TRBJ1-2; D may be TRBD1 (6 bases). The germline V gene encodes CDR1 SGHTA and CDR2 FQGNSA. V was trimmed by 5 bases and J by 2 bases, leaving 18 bases between them. This CDR3 has 16 residues. CDR3 nucleotide sequence: TGTGCCAGCAGCCCAAGCCGACAGGACGACAACTATGGCTACACCTTC. Translated: CASSPSRQDDNYGYTF.

This clonotype has more than one count but fewer than ten. The chain has TRBV6-1 and TRBJ2-7, with D possibly matching TRBD2 (5 bases). Trimming took 7 bases from V and 6 from J, leaving 16 bases between them. The germline CDR1 and CDR2 sequences are MNHNS and SASEGT. The CDR3 has 13 amino acids. The CDR3 region is CASTQEATTEQYF. The CDR3 bases are TGTGCCAGCACCCAAGAGGCGACTACCGAGCAGTACTTC.

This clonotype was counted a few times. The chain has TRBV20-1 and TRBJ2-2, with D possibly TRBD1 on 6 matching bases. Germline values: CDR1 DFQATT, CDR2 SNEGSKA (reference sequence). Trimming pared 1 base from V and 1 base from J, leaving 10 bases between. There are 15 residues in the CDR3. The CDR3 reads CSARAGQWNTGELFF. The CDR3, as DNA: TGCAGTGCTAGAGCGGGACAATGGAACACCGGGGAGCTGTTTTTT.

This clonotype occurred a few times. The chain recombines TRBV20-1 with TRBJ2-1; 15 positions agree with TRBD2. This CDR3 region has 16 residues. The germline V gene has CDR1 DFQATT and CDR2 SNEGSKA (reference sequence). Losses at the gene ends were 5 bases for V and 8 bases for J; bases not matched to a gene: 10. The CDR3 spells CSAGMRTSGRGYEQFF. CDR3 coding DNA: TGCAGTGCTGGAATGCGGACTAGCGGGAGGGGTTATGAGCAGTTCTTC.

This clonotype was seen repeatedly, ten times or more. V and J are TRBV15 and TRBJ2-1, with D perhaps TRBD1 or TRBD2 (6 bases each). Germline CDR1 and CDR2: LNHNV and YYDKDF (reference sequence). This CDR3 region has 16 residues. The V and J ends lost 0 bases and 2 bases respectively, with 11 bases between them. CDR3 sequence (DNA): TGTGCCACCAGCAGAGATAGGGGGAGGACCTACAATGAGCAGTTCTTC. Translation gives CATSRDRGRTYNEQFF. The variable domain in full, completed from reference TRBV15 and TRBJ2-1, reads DAMVIQNPRYQVTQFGKPVTLSCSQTLNHNVMYWYQQKSSQAPKLLFHYYDKDFNNEADTPDNFQSRRPNTSFCFLDIRSPGLGDTAMYLCATSRDRGRTYNEQFFGPGTRLTVL.

CDR3 nucleotides: TGTGCTGCCTCTCGCACAGATACGCAGTATTTT. Its translation: CAASRTDTQYF. The gene calls are TRBV11-2 and TRBJ2-3; D not resolved. Germline V gene data show CDR1 as SGHAT and CDR2 as FQNNGV. This CDR3 spans 11 amino acids.

The chain links TRBV28 to TRBJ1-2; D is perhaps TRBD1 (6 bases). The CDR3 consists of 14 residues. Trimming left V 5 bases short and J 8 bases short, with 18 bases between. The germline V gene has CDR1 MDHEN and CDR2 SYDVKM. The CDR3 spells CASSPLDRIHGYTF. For the CDR3, the DNA is TGTGCCAGCAGTCCACTGGACAGAATCCACGGCTACACCTTC.

The CDR3 region has the DNA TGTGCCAGCAGTGATCCGACGGGCGGAGACAATGAGCAGTTCTTC. It is translated as CASSDPTGGDNEQFF. This chain links TRBV25-1 with TRBJ2-1; D is unclear. The V gene lost 3 bases and the J gene lost 5 bases, with 14 bases spanning the gap. The V gene's germline CDR1 is MGHDK and CDR2 SYGVNS. The CDR3 is 15 amino acids.

This rearrangement joins TRBV6-2 or TRBV6-3 to TRBJ2-1; possibly TRBD1 or TRBD2 for D (5 bases each). Germline V gene sequence: CDR1 MNHEY, CDR2 SVGEGT. V shed 2 bases and J shed 14 bases, with 16 bases lying between them. The CDR3 totals 13 residues. The chain's CDR3 is CASSYGGGSRKFF. CDR3 nucleotides: TGTGCCAGCAGTTACGGTGGGGGTTCTCGGAAGTTCTTC.

This clonotype was picked up a small number of times. This chain links TRBV20-1 with TRBJ2-1, with D perhaps TRBD1 (5 bases). Germline CDR1 DFQATT, CDR2 SNEGSKA (reference sequence). Trimming took off 1 base at V and 0 bases at J, with 13 bases between the two ends. The CDR3 has 16 amino acids. Here the CDR3 reads CSARVQEINSYNEQFF. CDR3 DNA sequence: TGCAGTGCTAGAGTACAGGAGATAAACTCCTACAATGAGCAGTTCTTC.

The chain employs TRBV29-1 and TRBJ1-2; 8 nucleotides align to TRBD1. The germline CDR1 and CDR2 sequences are SQVTM and ANQGSEA. Losses at the gene ends were 7 bases for V and 4 bases for J; bases not matched to a gene: 11. This CDR3 region has 14 residues. This chain's CDR3 is CSGGQGGGSYGYTF. The CDR3 DNA sequence: TGCAGCGGCGGACAGGGCGGCGGCTCCTATGGCTACACCTTC. Based on the CDR3 plus reference TRBV29-1 and TRBJ1-2, the full variable domain is SAVISQKPSRDICQRGTSLTIQCQVDSQVTMMFWYRQQPGQSLTLIATANQGSEATYESGFVIDKFPISRPNLTFSTLTVSNMSPEDSSIYLCSGGQGGGSYGYTFGSGTRLTVV.

This clonotype was detected only a few times. J is TRBJ2-3 and V is TRBV7-9, with 8 bases matching TRBD2. Germline trimming cut 5 bases from V and 0 bases from J; bases unmatched to any gene: 4. The CDR3 contains 15 residues. From germline, CDR1 is SEHNR and CDR2 FQNEAQ (reference sequence). CDR3 sequence (DNA): TGTGCCAGCAGCCCGGTAGCGGGGAGCACAGATACGCAGTATTTT. It yields the protein CASSPVAGSTDTQYF.

To note about this clonotype: A much larger clone sits a single nucleotide away, making a read error possible. This chain connects TRBV12-3 or TRBV12-4 to TRBJ2-1; a possible D gene is TRBD2 (5 bases). This CDR3 is 12 amino acids long. Trimming removed 7 bases at V and 15 bases at J, with 19 bases between. This CDR3 reads CASTRAAGTRFF. CDR3 DNA sequence: TGTGCCAGCACTCGGGCTGCGGGCACGAGGTTCTTC.

The chain combines TRBV25-1 with TRBJ2-3, with D possibly being TRBD1 (5 bases). CDR1 and CDR2 (germline): MGHDK, SYGVNS. CDR3 length: 16 amino acids. Deletions cut 2 bases from V and 4 bases from J, with 16 bases between. CDR3 sequence: CASSEGQKGIADTQYF. The CDR3, as DNA: TGTGCCAGCAGTGAAGGGCAGAAGGGGATCGCAGATACGCAGTATTTT.

The rearrangement uses TRBV20-1 and TRBJ2-3; maybe TRBD2 (6 bases). Trimming took 7 bases from V and 2 from J, leaving 10 bases between them. The CDR3 is 12 amino acids. The germline gives CDR1 DFQATT, CDR2 SNEGSKA (reference sequence). CDR3 protein: CSDRTTTDTQYF. The CDR3 bases are TGCAGTGATAGGACTACCACAGATACGCAGTATTTT.

This clonotype came up a few times. The chain links TRBV12-3 or TRBV12-4 to TRBJ2-5, with no clear D. Trimming cost V 6 bases and J 5 bases, with 16 bases left between them. CDR3 length: 14 amino acids. This CDR3 is CASSPHSVRETQYF. In nucleotides, the CDR3 is TGTGCCAGCAGCCCACACTCAGTTCGGGAGACCCAGTACTTC.

This chain joins TRBV11-3 and TRBJ2-5; no clear D. V was shortened by 3 bases and J by 5 bases, with 7 bases between the two germline ends. The CDR3 consists of 12 residues. Germline CDR1 SGHNT, CDR2 YENEEA. CDR3 DNA: TGTGCCAGCAGCTTTCAATCGGAGACCCAGTACTTC. Protein sequence: CASSFQSETQYF.

This clonotype was found a few times. The chain has TRBV15 and TRBJ2-3, with D perhaps matching TRBD1 (5 bases). Germline V lookup: CDR1 LNHNV, CDR2 YYDKDF (reference sequence). The ends were cut back, 5 bases at V and 0 bases at J, with 21 bases in the middle. The length of the CDR3 is 18 residues. The DNA of the CDR3 is TGTGCCACCAGCGGATTCCCGGGCCGCAGGGTTAGCACAGATACGCAGTATTTT. Translating gives CATSGFPGRRVSTDTQYF.

The V and J genes are TRBV9 and TRBJ1-2; D might be TRBD1 (5 bases). CDR1 is SGDLS, CDR2 YYNGEE, per germline. This CDR3 spans 14 amino acids. V lost 2 bases and J 4 bases, leaving 12 bases between the germline ends. CDR3 sequence reads: CASSVGQEAYGYTF. The CDR3 DNA sequence: TGTGCCAGCAGCGTGGGGCAGGAGGCCTATGGCTACACCTTC.

The chain employs TRBV12-3 or TRBV12-4 and TRBJ2-3, with TRBD2 as a possible D gene (7 bases). V lost 8 bases to trimming and J lost 2 bases, with 14 bases between them. The CDR3 consists of 14 residues. CDR3 sequence: CASRRAGATDTQYF. The CDR3, as DNA: TGTGCCAGCCGTCGGGCGGGGGCCACAGATACGCAGTATTTT.

The V and J genes are TRBV10-3 and TRBJ2-1; 13 nucleotides agree with TRBD2. Per the germline V gene, CDR1 is ENHRY and CDR2 is SYGVKD. V trimming: 11 bases; J trimming: 7 bases; junction bases outside the gene matches: 5. The CDR3 contains 13 residues. The CDR3 reads CASGTSGINEQFF. The CDR3 nucleotides read TGTGCCTCGGGGACTAGCGGGATAAATGAGCAGTTCTTC.